The rows below give T cell receptor beta chains drawn from one sample of a study of blood T cell repertoires in COVID-19. The method was immunoSEQ multiplex PCR; TCRdb's version includes in-frame clones alone and lacks a portion of them. The sample gives more than 300,000 clones, under 85% of which show up once; 5% to 5.5% is in the top ten. The sequencing input was PBMCs or T cells enriched from blood (not recorded which). The receptors here all came from a woman between 45 and 65 years old who had recovered from COVID-19. CDR3s include the opening cysteine and the closing phenylalanine or tryptophan. D genes are given only for firm matches. Clone sizes are given selectively: once, few, many, or a class where the clone is expanded.

clone_size j_call v_call d_call cdr3_aa cdr3_nt
- TRBJ2-7 TRBV10-1 TRBD1 CASSRSPGTGGYEQYF TGCGCCAGCAGTAGATCACCCGGGACAGGGGGCTACGAGCAGTACTTC
- TRBJ1-2 TRBV7-6 - CASSSTGYGYTF TGTGCCAGCAGCTCGACAGGCTATGGCTACACCTTC
few TRBJ1-2 TRBV6-5 - CASSYYRGANYGYTF TGTGCCAGCAGTTACTATCGGGGAGCTAACTATGGCTACACCTTC
- TRBJ1-2 TRBV19 - CASSFGTGNYGYTF TGTGCCAGTAGTTTCGGCACGGGGAACTATGGCTACACCTTC
- TRBJ2-7 TRBV6-5 - CASSSSNYEQYF TGTGCCAGCAGCTCGAGTAATTACGAGCAGTACTTC
few TRBJ2-1 TRBV4-1 - CASSQDPLGALMGNEQFF TGCGCCAGCAGCCAAGACCCGTTAGGGGCTCTCATGGGGAATGAGCAGTTCTTC
- TRBJ2-2 TRBV6-5 TRBD1 CASSPDRVTGELFF TGTGCCAGCAGTCCAGACAGGGTCACCGGGGAGCTGTTTTTT
- TRBJ1-1 TRBV19 - CASSIVRSMNTEAFF TGTGCCAGTAGTATAGTTCGGTCCATGAACACTGAAGCTTTCTTT
- TRBJ1-1 TRBV5-1 - CASSLYRTNTEAFF TGCGCCAGCAGCTTGTACAGGACGAACACTGAAGCTTTCTTT
- TRBJ1-3 TRBV5-4 TRBD1 CAMTGGMVNTIYF TGTGCCATGACAGGGGGAATGGTAAACACCATATATTTT
- TRBJ1-1 TRBV12-3/TRBV12-4 TRBD1 CASSLGQGSRAFF TGTGCCAGCAGTCTAGGACAGGGGAGTAGGGCTTTCTTT
once TRBJ2-7 TRBV5-1 TRBD1 CASSLGAGTDTTYEQYF TGCGCCAGCAGCTTGGGGGCAGGGACAGACACCACCTACGAGCAGTACTTC
- TRBJ1-2 TRBV13 - CASSFGSYGYTF TGTGCCAGCAGCTTCGGGAGCTATGGCTACACCTTC
- TRBJ2-7 TRBV5-1 TRBD2 CASSLYPGGGSYEQYF TGCGCCAGCAGCTTGTATCCTGGCGGGGGTTCCTACGAGCAGTACTTC
- TRBJ2-7 TRBV30 TRBD1 CAWSRQGPPPYEQYF TGTGCCTGGAGCCGACAGGGGCCTCCTCCTTACGAGCAGTACTTC
- TRBJ1-2 TRBV5-1 TRBD1 CASSYLPPGQGTFGYGYTF TGCGCCAGCAGCTATCTCCCGCCGGGACAGGGGACCTTTGGCTATGGCTACACCTTC
- TRBJ2-1 TRBV7-2 TRBD1 CASSFPGTGLGNEQFF TGTGCCAGCAGCTTTCCCGGGACAGGGCTTGGGAATGAGCAGTTCTTC
- TRBJ2-1 TRBV15 TRBD1 CATSRDRRGPTYNEQFF TGTGCCACCAGCAGAGATCGTAGGGGGCCCACCTACAATGAGCAGTTCTTC
- TRBJ2-7 TRBV7-9 - CASSPSDEQYF TGTGCCAGCAGCCCGTCCGACGAGCAGTACTTC
- TRBJ1-5 TRBV6-2/TRBV6-3 - CASSYPSSGPQHF TGTGCCAGCAGTTACCCGAGTTCGGGGCCCCAGCATTTT
- TRBJ1-2 TRBV7-8 TRBD1 CASSLAGAGGIGYTF TGTGCCAGCAGCTTAGCGGGGGCAGGGGGCATTGGCTACACCTTC
- TRBJ1-1 TRBV3-1/TRBV3-2 - CASSQDRGNTEAFF TGTGCCAGCAGCCAAGATCGAGGGAACACTGAAGCTTTCTTT
- TRBJ1-1 TRBV5-1 - CASSQGTITRVNTEAFF TGCGCCAGCAGCCAAGGGACAATTACAAGGGTGAACACTGAAGCTTTCTTT
few TRBJ2-1 TRBV7-2 TRBD2 CASSLVASGRLNEQFF TGTGCCAGCAGCTTAGTAGCTAGCGGGAGGCTTAATGAGCAGTTCTTC
once TRBJ1-1 TRBV6-2/TRBV6-3 TRBD1 CASSYSMETGVPEAFF TGTGCCAGCAGTTACTCGATGGAGACAGGGGTCCCTGAAGCTTTCTTT
- TRBJ1-4 TRBV5-4 TRBD1 CASSSDRGREKLFF TGTGCCAGCAGCTCGGACAGGGGAAGGGAAAAACTGTTTTTT
- TRBJ2-2 TRBV5-1 - CASSLDGGTGELFF TGCGCCAGCAGCTTGGATGGAGGTACCGGGGAGCTGTTTTTT
many TRBJ1-1 TRBV5-1 - CASSRSLDAVFF TGCGCCAGCAGCAGATCACTCGACGCGGTGTTCTTT
- TRBJ2-5 TRBV7-7 - CASSPQQRPFETQYF TGTGCCAGCAGCCCCCAGCAGCGACCCTTTGAGACCCAGTACTTC
- TRBJ1-1 TRBV7-9 - CASSSLSLNTEAFF TGTGCCAGCAGCTCTCTGTCTCTGAACACTGAAGCTTTCTTT
- TRBJ2-1 TRBV27 - CASSLRLAPHNEQFF TGTGCCAGCAGTTTAAGGCTAGCGCCACACAATGAGCAGTTCTTC
few TRBJ2-7 TRBV27 TRBD1 CASSLFGTGFPYEQYF TGTGCCAGCAGTTTATTCGGGACAGGGTTCCCCTACGAGCAGTACTTC
once TRBJ2-1 TRBV10-3 TRBD2 CAIRAAAGVNTNEQFF TGTGCTATACGGGCGGCCGCGGGAGTTAATACGAATGAGCAGTTCTTC
- TRBJ2-2 TRBV7-2 TRBD1 CASSPTQGAELFF TGTGCCAGCAGCCCCACTCAGGGGGCCGAGCTGTTTTTT
- TRBJ2-3 TRBV5-4 - CASSSPGGGTDTQYF TGTGCCAGCAGCTCGCCTGGAGGTGGCACAGATACGCAGTATTTT